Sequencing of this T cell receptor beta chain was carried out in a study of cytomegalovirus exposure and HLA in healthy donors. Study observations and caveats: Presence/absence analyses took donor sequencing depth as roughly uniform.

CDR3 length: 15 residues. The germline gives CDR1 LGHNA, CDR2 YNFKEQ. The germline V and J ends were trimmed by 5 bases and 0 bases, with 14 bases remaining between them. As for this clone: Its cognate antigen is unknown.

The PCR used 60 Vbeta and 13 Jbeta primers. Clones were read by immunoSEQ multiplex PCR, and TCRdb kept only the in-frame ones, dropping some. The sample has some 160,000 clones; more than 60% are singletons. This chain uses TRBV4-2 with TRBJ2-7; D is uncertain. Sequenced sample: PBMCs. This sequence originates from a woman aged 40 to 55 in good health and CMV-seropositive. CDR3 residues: CASSGGSAVSYEQYF. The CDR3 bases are TGTGCCAGCAGCGGTGGCAGTGCGGTCTCCTACGAGCAGTACTTC.